This is a list of T cell receptor beta chains from one sample in a study of cytomegalovirus exposure and HLA in healthy donors. Repertoires were generated with immunoSEQ multiplex PCR, while TCRdb's copy carries only in-frame clones and drops some. The data include tens of thousands of clones; the top ten clones carry under 1.4%. The sequencing sample was made of PBMCs. These TCRs come from a woman in her forties in good health and CMV-seronegative. CDR3s include the opening cysteine and the closing phenylalanine or tryptophan. Fields, in order: D gene, V gene, CDR3 length, J gene, CDR3 DNA, CDR3 protein. The D gene is left open where the match is weak.

D gene: .
V gene: TRBV9
CDR3 length: 14
J gene: TRBJ1-5
CDR3 DNA: TGTGCCAGCAGCGTAGCTGATACAGGTCAGCCCCAGCATTTT
CDR3 protein: CASSVADTGQPQHF

D gene: .
V gene: TRBV6-4
CDR3 length: 16
J gene: TRBJ2-1
CDR3 DNA: TGTGCCAGCAGTGACTCAGGAGGGAGGCAATACAATGAGCAGTTCTTC
CDR3 protein: CASSDSGGRQYNEQFF

D gene: .
V gene: TRBV6-1
CDR3 length: 14
J gene: TRBJ2-7
CDR3 DNA: TGTGCCAGCAGTAAAACCTTTGACATATACGAGCAGTACTTC
CDR3 protein: CASSKTFDIYEQYF

D gene: .
V gene: TRBV29-1
CDR3 length: 12
J gene: TRBJ2-5
CDR3 DNA: TGCAGCGTTGGGCCAGGCGGGGAGACCCAGTACTTC
CDR3 protein: CSVGPGGETQYF

D gene: .
V gene: TRBV4-3
CDR3 length: 16
J gene: TRBJ1-2
CDR3 DNA: TGCGCCAGCAGCCAAGATAGGCTCAGGGCTCCCTATGGCTACACCTTC
CDR3 protein: CASSQDRLRAPYGYTF

D gene: TRBD2
V gene: TRBV18
CDR3 length: 13
J gene: TRBJ2-7
CDR3 DNA: TGTGCCAGCTCACTGGGACTAGCGGGAGAACCGTACTTC
CDR3 protein: CASSLGLAGEPYF

D gene: TRBD2
V gene: TRBV2
CDR3 length: 13
J gene: TRBJ2-5
CDR3 DNA: TGTGCCAGCAGGCGGGAGGGGGGAGAGACCCAGTACTTC
CDR3 protein: CASRREGGETQYF

D gene: TRBD2
V gene: TRBV4-3
CDR3 length: 16
J gene: TRBJ2-3
CDR3 DNA: TGCGCCAGCAGCCAAGATTTCCTAGCGGGAGGCGATACGCAGTATTTT
CDR3 protein: CASSQDFLAGGDTQYF

D gene: .
V gene: TRBV12-5
CDR3 length: 13
J gene: TRBJ2-5
CDR3 DNA: TGTGCTAGTGGTCTATCAGGGGTGGAGACCCAGTACTTC
CDR3 protein: CASGLSGVETQYF

D gene: .
V gene: TRBV25-1
CDR3 length: 14
J gene: TRBJ1-2
CDR3 DNA: TGTGCCAGCAGTGAAACAGGTCGAGACTATGGCTACACCTTC
CDR3 protein: CASSETGRDYGYTF

D gene: .
V gene: TRBV28
CDR3 length: 15
J gene: TRBJ2-5
CDR3 DNA: TGTGCCAGCAGTGAAGCGGGTCGCGACCAAGAGACCCAGTACTTC
CDR3 protein: CASSEAGRDQETQYF

D gene: .
V gene: TRBV2
CDR3 length: 12
J gene: TRBJ2-1
CDR3 DNA: TGTGCCAGCAGCTACCGGGGAAATGAGCAGTTCTTC
CDR3 protein: CASSYRGNEQFF

D gene: .
V gene: TRBV2
CDR3 length: 13
J gene: TRBJ2-1
CDR3 DNA: TGTGCCAGCATCCAGGGCTCCTACAATGAGCAGTTCTTC
CDR3 protein: CASIQGSYNEQFF

D gene: TRBD1
V gene: TRBV14
CDR3 length: 16
J gene: TRBJ2-1
CDR3 DNA: TGTGCCAGCAGCCAGGTCGGGACAGGGACCTACAATGAGCAGTTCTTC
CDR3 protein: CASSQVGTGTYNEQFF

D gene: .
V gene: TRBV19
CDR3 length: 15
J gene: TRBJ1-2
CDR3 DNA: TGTGCCAGTAGTATTAGGAGGGACTACGGCACTGGCTACACCTTC
CDR3 protein: CASSIRRDYGTGYTF

D gene: TRBD2
V gene: TRBV5-1
CDR3 length: 18
J gene: TRBJ2-2
CDR3 DNA: TGCGCCAGCAGCTTGGGATGGACTAGCGGGAGAGGCGCCGGGGAGCTGTTTTTT
CDR3 protein: CASSLGWTSGRGAGELFF

D gene: .
V gene: TRBV6-1
CDR3 length: 15
J gene: TRBJ1-1
CDR3 DNA: TGTGCCAGCAGTGAAGGAGGCGGGGGGGGCACTGAAGCTTTCTTT
CDR3 protein: CASSEGGGGGTEAFF

D gene: TRBD1
V gene: TRBV7-6
CDR3 length: 13
J gene: TRBJ2-7
CDR3 DNA: TGTGCCAGCAGCTCTTCAGGGGGCTACGAGCAGTACTTC
CDR3 protein: CASSSSGGYEQYF

D gene: .
V gene: TRBV4-3
CDR3 length: 15
J gene: TRBJ2-7
CDR3 DNA: TGCGCCAGCAGCCAAGATCTGGTTTCCCGCGTCGAGCAGTACTTC
CDR3 protein: CASSQDLVSRVEQYF

D gene: TRBD1
V gene: TRBV5-4
CDR3 length: 17
J gene: TRBJ2-2
CDR3 DNA: TGTGCCAGCAGCTACCGACGGGACAGGGGTTTCACCGGGGAGCTGTTTTTT
CDR3 protein: CASSYRRDRGFTGELFF

D gene: .
V gene: TRBV19
CDR3 length: 14
J gene: TRBJ1-2
CDR3 DNA: TGTGCCAGTAGTGTCCAGGGTGGTAACTATGGCTACACCTTC
CDR3 protein: CASSVQGGNYGYTF